One sample yielded the 11 T cell receptor beta chains listed below, sequenced in a study of blood T cell repertoires in COVID-19. TCRdb's copy holds only in-frame clones and misses some; the assay was immunoSEQ multiplex PCR. The sample consists of 210,000 or so clones, almost 90% of them appearing once. The sample consisted of peripheral blood. These receptors were obtained from a man over 45 with acute or convalescent COVID-19.

The chain recombines TRBV28 with TRBJ1-4, with 8 bases aligning to TRBD1. Germline CDR1 MDHEN, CDR2 SYDVKM. The CDR3 is 11 residues long. V shed 7 bases and J 10 bases; nucleotides not matched to a gene: 2. This chain's CDR3 is CASTGQGKLFF. CDR3 sequence (DNA): TGTGCCAGCACCGGACAGGGAAAACTGTTTTTT.

The rearrangement uses TRBV7-3 and TRBJ2-1, with 10 bases identical to TRBD2. The CDR3 length is 15 residues. Germline CDR1 reads SGHTA; CDR2 reads FQGTGA. Losses at the gene ends were 0 bases for V and 5 bases for J; bases not matched to a gene: 1. The CDR3 DNA reads TGTGCCAGCAGCTTAACTAGCGGGAGGAACAATGAGCAGTTCTTC. Translation: CASSLTSGRNNEQFF.

The chain is built from TRBV19 and TRBJ2-3; possibly TRBD1 for D (5 bases). Germline loops: CDR1 LNHDA, CDR2 SQIVND (reference sequence). This CDR3 comprises 14 residues. Trimming took off 6 bases at V and 2 bases at J, with 12 bases between the two ends. CDR3 sequence: CASSETEITDTQYF. Here the CDR3 DNA reads TGTGCCAGTAGCGAGACAGAAATCACAGATACGCAGTATTTT.

In the case of this clone: Other nucleotide sequences in the sample specify the same CDR3. The chain recombines TRBV27 with TRBJ2-1; TRBD2 might be the D (5 bases). The germline V and J ends were trimmed by 6 bases and 8 bases, with 14 bases remaining between them. The CDR3 totals 13 residues. The V gene's germline CDR1 is MNHEY and CDR2 SMNVEV (reference sequence). For the CDR3, the DNA is TGTGCCAGCAGCCCCGATAGCGTATATGAGCAGTTCTTC. This translates into CASSPDSVYEQFF.

The chain links TRBV28 to TRBJ1-2; 9 bases fit TRBD1. Trimming at V came to 10 bases and at J to 5 bases, leaving 20 bases not matched to a gene. The CDR3 is 17 amino acids. Germline-derived CDR1 and CDR2 are MDHEN and SYDVKM. Here the CDR3 reads CATSISGTGFLSYGYTF. The CDR3 bases are TGTGCCACCTCAATCTCCGGGACAGGGTTTCTCTCTTATGGCTACACCTTC.

The rearrangement joins TRBV6-2 or TRBV6-3 to TRBJ2-5; D is undetermined. The V end lost 6 bases, the J end lost 2 bases, and 10 bases lay between the germline ends. The CDR3 runs 13 residues. Germline lookup yields CDR1 MNHEY and CDR2 SVGEGT. CDR3: CASRPAAQETQYF. In nucleotides, the CDR3 is TGTGCCAGCAGGCCTGCGGCTCAAGAGACCCAGTACTTC.

This clone was observed a few times. The chain links TRBV5-1 to TRBJ1-2; D possibly corresponds to TRBD1 (5 bases). CDR3 length equals 15 residues. The germline gives CDR1 SGHRS, CDR2 YFSETQ. Trimming took off 1 base at V and 8 bases at J, with 18 bases between the two ends. CDR3 sequence: CASSLNLVGGNGYTF. Written as DNA, the CDR3 is TGCGCCAGCAGCTTGAACCTCGTTGGGGGGAACGGCTACACCTTC.

The CDR3 is CASSAVFGRVHSSGYNEQFF. The CDR3 DNA is TGTGCCAGCAGTGCAGTCTTCGGCAGGGTTCATTCCTCAGGCTACAATGAGCAGTTCTTC. The rearrangement uses TRBV6-1 and TRBJ2-1; D might be TRBD1 (5 bases). Germline V gene lookup returns CDR1 MNHNS and CDR2 SASEGT. The V gene lost 4 bases and the J gene lost 3 bases, with 28 bases spanning the gap. The CDR3 spans 20 residues.

A single count supports this clone. This chain joins TRBV25-1 and TRBJ1-6; D unresolved. Per germline, CDR1 MGHDK and CDR2 SYGVNS. This CDR3 is built from 13 residues. V dropped 2 bases and J dropped 7 bases, with 6 bases sitting between them. The DNA of the CDR3 is TGTGCCAGCAGTGAAGGGCAGAATTCACCCCTCCACTTT. It encodes CASSEGQNSPLHF.

V is TRBV27 and J is TRBJ2-7; the match to TRBD1 covers 9 bases. V lost 5 bases, J lost 6 bases, and 17 bases stayed unmatched. Germline values: CDR1 MNHEY, CDR2 SMNVEV (reference sequence). This CDR3 spans 17 amino acids. The CDR3 protein is CASSPLQGQGLIGEQYF. The CDR3 DNA follows: TGTGCCAGCAGTCCTCTCCAAGGACAGGGGCTCATTGGCGAGCAGTACTTC.

This chain joins TRBV18 and TRBJ1-1; D unclear. V gave up 3 bases and J gave up 2 bases, with 10 bases separating them. Germline CDR1 reads KGHSH; CDR2 reads LQKENI. The length of the CDR3 is 14 residues. The CDR3 protein is CASSPGPTNTEAFF. The CDR3, as DNA: TGTGCCAGCTCACCGGGCCCCACTAACACTGAAGCTTTCTTT.